The TCR beta chain under discussion was sequenced for a study of vaccination effects on CD4 cells after COVID-19. This CDR3 spans 15 amino acids. Trimming stripped 0 bases from V and 8 bases from J, with 14 bases between. The germline V gene encodes CDR1 LGHDT and CDR2 YNNKEL (reference sequence). This table comes from immunoSEQ multiplex PCR, and its TCRdb copy is limited to in-frame clones, with some not included. The sample lists tens of thousands of clones, 65% to 80% seen once, with 5% to 6.5% in the top ten. With regard to this clone: Its target is not known.

When 10 to 11 days of culture had elapsed, CD4+ T cells were isolated. By PCR, the person was confirmed to have had SARS-CoV-2 infection between March and December 2020. Either the BNT162b2 or mRNA-1273 vaccine was given to participants in two doses. The source of this sequence is a human donor who had a prior SARS-CoV-2 infection. The V and J genes are TRBV3-1 (or the pseudogene TRBV3-2) and TRBJ2-1, with D hard to call. The source was CD4+ T cells from PBMCs cultured without peptide, collected after COVID-19 vaccination. CDR3 residues: CASSQDATTVYEQFF. The CDR3 DNA is TGTGCCAGCAGCCAAGACGCCACCACGGTCTATGAGCAGTTCTTC.